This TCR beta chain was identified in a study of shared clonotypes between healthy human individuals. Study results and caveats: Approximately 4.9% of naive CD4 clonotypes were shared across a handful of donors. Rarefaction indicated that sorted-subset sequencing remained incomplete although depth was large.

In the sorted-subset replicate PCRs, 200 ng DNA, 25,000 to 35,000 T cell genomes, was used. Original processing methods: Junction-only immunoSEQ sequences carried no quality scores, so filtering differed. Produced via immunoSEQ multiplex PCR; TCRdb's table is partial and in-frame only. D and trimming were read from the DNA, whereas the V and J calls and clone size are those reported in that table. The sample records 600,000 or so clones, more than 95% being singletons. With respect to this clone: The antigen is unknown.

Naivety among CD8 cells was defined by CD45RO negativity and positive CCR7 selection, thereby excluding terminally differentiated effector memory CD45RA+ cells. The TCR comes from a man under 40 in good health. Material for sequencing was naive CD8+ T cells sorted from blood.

This CDR3 is CASSPRLAGDVYNEQFF. CDR3 sequence (DNA): TGTGCCAGCAGCCCGAGACTAGCGGGAGACGTTTACAATGAGCAGTTCTTC. This chain uses TRBV4-2 with TRBJ2-1; 12 bases are shared with TRBD2. After removal of 4 bases from V and 4 bases from J, the junction contained 8 bases not matched to a gene. Germline-derived CDR1 and CDR2 are LGHNA and YNFKEQ. This CDR3 has 17 amino acids.